Each of the 3 T cell receptor beta chains below was sequenced from the same sample in a study of response to subunit inactivated influenza vaccine. Each CDR3 protein gets one entry after TCRdb re-called the RT-PCR reads with MiXCR. Of 700,000 to 800,000 distinct CDR3 sequences in the sample, about 18% were seen once. Material: PBMCs from blood, obtained about 5 days after vaccination. The source of these receptors is a man in his fifties who received an inactivated influenza vaccine.

V usage is TRBV15 and J usage is TRBJ2-3; no definite D call. V shed 0 bases and J shed 5 bases, with 9 bases lying between them. Germline V gene data show CDR1 as LNHNV and CDR2 as YYDKDF (reference sequence). This CDR3 region has 14 residues. The CDR3 sequence is CATSREAAEDTQYF. CDR3 DNA sequence: TGTGCCACCAGCAGAGAGGCAGCTGAAGATACGCAGTATTTT.

CDR3 nucleotide sequence: TGTGCCAGCAGCCCGCTCGGGCGAACCGGGGAGCTGTTTTTT. Translated, it gives CASSPLGRTGELFF. The chain is built from TRBV7-2 and TRBJ2-2; D uncertain. Deletions cut 5 bases from V and 5 bases from J, with 12 bases between. The CDR3 covers 14 residues. Looked up from germline, CDR1 is SGHTA and CDR2 is FQGNSA.

The rearrangement joins TRBV4-1 to TRBJ2-2; D remains unclear. CDR3 length: 15 amino acids. Looked up from germline, CDR1 is MGHRA and CDR2 is YSYEKL. V lost 2 bases, J lost 0 bases, and 7 bases lay in between. This chain's CDR3 is CASSQLVANTGELFF. In DNA form, the CDR3 reads TGCGCCAGCAGCCAACTGGTAGCGAACACCGGGGAGCTGTTTTTT.